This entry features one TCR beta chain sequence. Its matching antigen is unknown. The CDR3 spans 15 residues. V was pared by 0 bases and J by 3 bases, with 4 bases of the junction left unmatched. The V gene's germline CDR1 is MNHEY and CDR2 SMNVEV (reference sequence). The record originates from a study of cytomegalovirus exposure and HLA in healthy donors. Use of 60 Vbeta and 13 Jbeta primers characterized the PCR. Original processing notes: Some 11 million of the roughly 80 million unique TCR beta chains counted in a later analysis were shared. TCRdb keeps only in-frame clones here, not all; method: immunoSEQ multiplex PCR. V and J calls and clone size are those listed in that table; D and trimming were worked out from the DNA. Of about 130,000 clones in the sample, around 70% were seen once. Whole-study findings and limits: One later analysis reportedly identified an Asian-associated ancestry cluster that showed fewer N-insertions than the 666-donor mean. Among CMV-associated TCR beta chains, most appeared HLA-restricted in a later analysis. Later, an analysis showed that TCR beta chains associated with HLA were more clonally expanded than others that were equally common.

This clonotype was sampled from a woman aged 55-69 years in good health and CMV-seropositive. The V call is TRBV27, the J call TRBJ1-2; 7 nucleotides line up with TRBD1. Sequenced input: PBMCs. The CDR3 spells CASSLSETGYYGYTF. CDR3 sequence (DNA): TGTGCCAGCAGTTTATCGGAGACAGGGTACTATGGCTACACCTTC.